This T cell receptor (beta chain) emerged from a study of shared T cell receptors in the human thymus. Here immunoSEQ multiplex PCR was the method, and the copy in TCRdb shows in-frame clones only, minus some. The table includes around 730,000 clones, 80% to 90% detected once. This same sample was also taken into another study, of human thymus T cells.

Source material: thymocytes. The clonotype originates from a girl under two years old with a congenital heart defect.

As DNA, the CDR3 is TGTGCCAGCAGAGAGACCAGGGAGGTGGAGACCCAGTACTTC. Protein: CASRETREVETQYF. This sequence joins TRBV6-1 and TRBJ2-5, with D possibly matching TRBD2 (6 bases). CDR3 length: 14 residues. Germline V gene lookup returns CDR1 MNHNS and CDR2 SASEGT. V shed 6 bases and J shed 5 bases, with 16 bases lying between them.